A single sample is the source of the 21 T cell receptor beta chains below, sequenced in a study of blood T cell repertoires in COVID-19 (dated by TCRdb to about 2020). The protocol used for the library was the immunoSEQ multiplex PCR assay. TCRdb stores this immuneACCESS table with in-frame sequences only. Part of the clones is absent; in the studies checked, under half of the shortfall reflects unresolved V genes, and no reason is known for the rest. The sample records about 180,000 clones, approximately 84% of which are singletons. The ten largest clonotypes hold approximately 7.1% of the sample. The specimen was peripheral blood. The receptors shown here come from a human donor in a cohort sampled during active COVID-19.

The chain combines TRBV2 with TRBJ1-4, with 7 bases matching TRBD1. The CDR3 totals 14 residues. Germline V gene lookup returns CDR1 SNHLY and CDR2 FYNNEI. V was clipped by 4 bases and J by 9 bases; unmatched bases: 8. DNA for the CDR3: TGTGCCAGCAGTGGAGAGACAGGGTGGAAAAAACTGTTTTTT. Protein: CASSGETGWKKLFF.

The rearrangement links TRBV6-5 to TRBJ2-1; D possibly corresponds to TRBD1 (5 bases). The germline V gene has CDR1 MNHEY and CDR2 SVGAGI. The ends were cut back, 8 bases at V and 5 bases at J, with 16 bases in the middle. The CDR3 is made up of 14 amino acids. The CDR3 DNA sequence: TGTGCCAGCGGATTGACAGCCACTGACAATGAGCAGTTCTTC. It encodes CASGLTATDNEQFF.

The chain employs TRBV20-1 and TRBJ2-7; maybe TRBD1 (6 bases). Trimming pared 3 bases from V and 4 bases from J, leaving 13 bases between. The CDR3 has 13 amino acids. Germline assignment: CDR1 DFQATT and CDR2 SNEGSKA (reference sequence). The CDR3 protein is CSASRGQQYEQYF. The CDR3, as DNA: TGCAGTGCTAGTAGAGGACAGCAATACGAGCAGTACTTC.

V usage is TRBV7-9 and J usage is TRBJ1-1; D perhaps matches TRBD1 (5 bases). V gave up 4 bases and J gave up 4 bases, with 16 bases separating them. Germline V gives CDR1 SEHNR, CDR2 FQNEAQ (reference sequence). The length of the CDR3 is 15 residues. The CDR3 reads CASSSRERGSTEAFF. The DNA of the CDR3 is TGTGCCAGCAGCTCCAGAGAGCGGGGGAGCACTGAAGCTTTCTTT.

The CDR3 spells CASGLTPGTGATNTGELFF. The DNA of the CDR3 is TGTGCTAGTGGTTTGACACCGGGAACAGGGGCGACGAACACCGGGGAGCTGTTTTTT. V is TRBV12-5 and J is TRBJ2-2; 7 nucleotides line up with TRBD1. This CDR3 has 19 amino acids. Per the germline V gene, CDR1 is LGHNT and CDR2 is FRNRAP. J lost 0 bases, V lost 2 bases, and 12 bases had no gene match. Looking up the rest from reference TRBV12-5 and TRBJ2-2 gives the full variable domain: DARVTQTPRHKVTEMGQEVTMRCQPILGHNTVFWYRQTMMQGLELLAYFRNRAPLDDSGMPKDRFSAEMPDATLATLKIQPSEPRDSAVYFCASGLTPGTGATNTGELFFGEGSRLTVL.

This clone was recorded only once. The genes are TRBV11-2 and TRBJ2-2, with TRBD2 matching 9 bases. J lost 7 bases, V lost 0 bases, and 9 bases had no gene match. The CDR3 contains 17 residues. Germline assignment: CDR1 SGHAT and CDR2 FQNNGV. CDR3 in DNA: TGTGCCAGCAGCTTAGATCGGCGGGAGGGAACGAGCGGGGAGCTGTTTTTT. Translating gives CASSLDRREGTSGELFF.

V usage is TRBV15 and J usage is TRBJ2-1; TRBD1 matches 8 bases. The CDR3 is 17 residues long. After removal of 3 bases from V and 0 bases from J, the junction contained 7 bases not matched to a gene. The germline V gene has CDR1 LNHNV and CDR2 YYDKDF (reference sequence). The CDR3 sequence is CATSRPTGASSYNEQFF. DNA of the CDR3: TGTGCCACCAGCAGGCCGACAGGGGCAAGCTCCTACAATGAGCAGTTCTTC.

This chain connects TRBV29-1 to TRBJ1-1, with D uncertain. In germline, CDR1 is SQVTM, CDR2 ANQGSEA. The CDR3 runs 14 residues. V was shortened by 4 bases and J by 1 base, with 13 bases between the two germline ends. For the CDR3, the DNA is TGCAGCGTTGCCCGGGGAGGGTCGAACACTGAAGCTTTCTTT. This sequence encodes CSVARGGSNTEAFF.

This clone was counted only a few times. This rearrangement joins TRBV19 to TRBJ2-7, with 9 positions matching TRBD1. V dropped 10 bases and J dropped 5; count of bases not matched to a gene: 9. CDR1 is LNHDA, CDR2 SQIVND, per germline (reference sequence). There are 13 residues in the CDR3. The CDR3 region is CATRGTGIHEQYF. In DNA form, the CDR3 reads TGTGCCACCAGAGGGACAGGGATTCACGAGCAGTACTTC.

CDR3 protein: CASSFRTSGEKNTQYF. The CDR3 DNA reads TGTGCCAGCAGTTTCAGGACTAGCGGGGAAAAAAATACGCAGTATTTT. V is TRBV27 and J is TRBJ2-3; TRBD2 aligns across 12 bases. CDR1 is MNHEY and CDR2 is SMNVEV in the germline V gene (reference sequence). With 3 bases clipped from V and 7 bases from J, the junction kept 8 bases outside the gene matches. The CDR3 has 16 residues.

This chain joins TRBV9 and TRBJ1-1; TRBD1 is a possible D gene (5 bases). Germline V gene data show CDR1 as SGDLS and CDR2 as YYNGEE. V dropped 4 bases and J dropped 5 bases, with 15 bases sitting between them. This CDR3 has 14 residues. The CDR3 coding sequence is TGTGCCAGCAGCTTAATGACAGATGGTACTGAAGCTTTCTTT. This encodes CASSLMTDGTEAFF.

This clone has only one observation. The rearrangement uses TRBV3-1 (or the pseudogene TRBV3-2) and TRBJ2-7; TRBD1 is a possible D gene (6 bases). The CDR3 runs to 15 residues. Germline CDR1 is LGHDT and CDR2 is YNNKEL (reference sequence). V was shortened by 6 bases and J by 1 base, with 16 bases between the two germline ends. The CDR3 nucleotides are TGTGCCAGCAGTCCGCAAACAGGGCCATCCTACGAGCAGTACTTC. Translated, it gives CASSPQTGPSYEQYF.

This sequence joins TRBV6-6 and TRBJ1-3, with D hard to call. V was shortened by 8 bases and J by 0 bases, with 8 bases between the two germline ends. The CDR3 length is 13 residues. Per germline, CDR1 MNHNY and CDR2 SVGAGI (reference sequence). The CDR3 reads CASVAGSGNTIYF. In nucleotides, the CDR3 is TGTGCCAGCGTGGCAGGCTCTGGAAACACCATATATTTT.

The chain employs TRBV4-1 and TRBJ1-5; D gene unclear. This CDR3 comprises 15 residues. The germline gives CDR1 MGHRA, CDR2 YSYEKL. V was clipped by 4 bases and J by 6 bases, with 16 bases between them. The CDR3 here is CASSLDLTAGQPQHF. CDR3 bases: TGCGCCAGCAGCCTCGACCTAACAGCGGGTCAGCCCCAGCATTTT.

The chain links TRBV11-1 to TRBJ2-6; a weak D match, TRBD2 (6 bases). Germline CDR1 reads SGHAT; CDR2 reads FQDESV (reference sequence). Deletions cut 5 bases from V and 11 bases from J, with 16 bases between. This CDR3 comprises 14 residues. CDR3: CASSPAGRGDVLTF. The DNA of the CDR3 is TGTGCCAGCAGCCCCGCCGGGCGCGGGGACGTCCTGACTTTC. Based on the CDR3 plus reference TRBV11-1 and TRBJ2-6, the full variable domain is EAEVAQSPRYKITEKSQAVAFWCDPISGHATLYWYRQILGQGPELLVQFQDESVVDDSQLPKDRFSAERLKGVDSTLKIQPAELGDSAMYLCASSPAGRGDVLTFGAGSRLTVL.

The CDR3 sequence is CASSQVLPTNSPLHF. The CDR3 coding sequence is TGTGCCAGCAGCCAAGTGCTACCTACTAATTCACCCCTCCACTTT. The genes are TRBV3-1 (or the pseudogene TRBV3-2) and TRBJ1-6; no firm D call. This CDR3 region has 15 residues. The germline V and J ends were trimmed by 1 base and 6 bases, with 10 bases remaining between them. Germline CDR1 reads LGHDT; CDR2 reads YNNKEL (reference sequence).

The rearrangement links TRBV5-1 to TRBJ1-1; no firm D call. V was clipped by 0 bases and J by 1 base, with 10 bases between them. CDR1 is SGHRS and CDR2 is YFSETQ in the germline V gene. The CDR3 totals 15 residues. The CDR3 coding sequence is TGCGCCAGCAGCTTGGGGATATCGGGGAACACTGAAGCTTTCTTT. Its protein is CASSLGISGNTEAFF.

This clone has just one count. This chain joins TRBV18 and TRBJ1-3; D is possibly TRBD1 (5 bases). V was trimmed by 5 bases and J by 0 bases, leaving 11 bases between them. The CDR3 extends over 15 amino acids. Germline V lookup: CDR1 KGHSH, CDR2 LQKENI. CDR3 region: CASSGQADSGNTIYF. The CDR3 region has the DNA TGTGCCAGCTCAGGACAAGCCGACTCTGGAAACACCATATATTTT.

A few counts support this clone. The V gene is TRBV30, the J gene TRBJ1-6; D call uncertain. The CDR3 consists of 15 residues. Between the trimmed V and J ends, which lost 4 bases and 0 bases, there was a span of 10 bases. CDR1 and CDR2 (germline): GTSNPN, SVGIG (reference sequence). CDR3 in DNA: TGTGCCTGGAATCAACCTAACTCCTATAATTCACCCCTCCACTTT. This translates into CAWNQPNSYNSPLHF.

This sequence joins TRBV19 and TRBJ2-7; 11 nucleotides match TRBD1. The CDR3 is made up of 14 amino acids. Germline V gene lookup returns CDR1 LNHDA and CDR2 SQIVND (reference sequence). After removal of 3 bases from V and 4 bases from J, the junction contained 2 bases not matched to a gene. The chain's CDR3 is CASSIGTGGYEQYF. CDR3 nucleotides: TGTGCCAGTAGTATCGGGACAGGGGGATACGAGCAGTACTTC. The full variable domain, rest sourced from reference TRBV19 and TRBJ2-7, is DGGITQSPKYLFRKEGQNVTLSCEQNLNHDAMYWYRQDPGQGLRLIYYSQIVNDFQKGDIAEGYSVSREKKESFPLTVTSAQKNPTAFYLCASSIGTGGYEQYFGPGTRLTVT.

This chain uses TRBV5-1 with TRBJ2-7, with 7 bases fitting TRBD1. With V trimmed by 3 bases and J by 7 bases, 16 bases remained unmatched. The CDR3 contains 16 residues. The germline V gene has CDR1 SGHRS and CDR2 YFSETQ. The CDR3, as DNA: TGCGCCAGCAGCTCCTGGCCAGAGGGGGCGGTCGGTGAGCAGTACTTC. The encoded protein is CASSSWPEGAVGEQYF.